These 9 T cell receptor beta chains came from one sample sequenced in a study of CD8 T cells in ankylosing spondylitis. TCRdb recomputed calls from the 5' RACE reads with MiXCR, one row per CDR3 protein. Of fewer than 250,000 distinct CDR3 sequences listed, over 30% are singletons. The sample taken for sequencing was blood, either unsorted or a sorted T cell fraction (not recorded which). All receptors derive from a male donor with ankylosing spondylitis or in good health (not recorded which).

This clonotype was counted between two and nine times. This sequence joins TRBV29-1 and TRBJ2-1; TRBD2 matches 7 bases. With 6 bases clipped from V and 0 bases from J, the junction kept 8 bases outside the gene matches. The CDR3 spans 15 residues. CDR1 and CDR2 (germline): SQVTM, ANQGSEA. CDR3 nucleotides: TGCAGCGTAGAGCGGGACGCCTACTCCTACAATGAGCAGTTCTTC. Protein sequence: CSVERDAYSYNEQFF.

J is TRBJ1-6 and V is TRBV12-3 or TRBV12-4, with 9 bases matching TRBD1. The trim removed 6 bases at V and 9 bases at J, leaving 9 bases unmatched. This CDR3 region has 15 residues. The CDR3: CASSSPGQGISPLHF. In DNA form, the CDR3 reads TGTGCCAGCAGCTCCCCCGGACAGGGGATTTCACCCCTCCACTTT.

This clonotype was seen ten or more times. The V call is TRBV6-6, the J call TRBJ2-3; TRBD1 might be the D (5 bases). This CDR3 region has 13 residues. Germline CDR1 is MNHNY and CDR2 is SVGAGI (reference sequence). The V end lost 11 bases, the J end lost 0 bases, and 12 bases lay between the germline ends. DNA for the CDR3: TGTGCCGGATGGACACCGAGCACAGATACGCAGTATTTT. Amino acids: CAGWTPSTDTQYF.

This clonotype was counted once. CDR3 amino acids: CASSALTGEINQPQHF. CDR3 nucleotides: TGTGCCAGCAGCGCCCTAACAGGGGAGATCAATCAGCCCCAGCATTTT. The gene calls are TRBV5-5 and TRBJ1-5, with 7 bases lining up with TRBD1. The CDR3 sequence is 16 residues long. Germline V lookup: CDR1 SGHKS, CDR2 YYEKEE (reference sequence). V shed 4 bases and J 3 bases; nucleotides not matched to a gene: 10. The full variable domain, completed using reference TRBV5-5 and TRBJ1-5, is DAGVTQSPTHLIKTRGQQVTLRCSPISGHKSVSWYQQVLGQGPQFIFQYYEKEERGRGNFPDRFSARQFPNYSSELNVNALLLGDSALYLCASSALTGEINQPQHFGDGTRLSIL.

The CDR3 spells CASSYRWGNTIYF. For the CDR3, the DNA is TGTGCCAGCAGCTACCGGTGGGGAAACACCATATATTTT. The chain recombines TRBV5-5 with TRBJ1-3; no clear D. CDR3 length: 13 amino acids. Trimming cost V 3 bases and J 4 bases, with 8 bases left between them. The germline CDR1 and CDR2 sequences are SGHKS and YYEKEE (reference sequence).

This rearrangement joins TRBV5-1 to TRBJ2-7, with 8 bases that match TRBD1. CDR3 length: 17 residues. Germline V gene sequence: CDR1 SGHRS, CDR2 YFSETQ. The V and J ends lost 0 bases and 7 bases, in that order; junction bases with no gene match: 15. CDR3 nucleotide sequence: TGCGCCAGCAGCTTGGAACCAGCGTCCAGGGGGCCGGGGGAGCAGTACTTC. Amino acids: CASSLEPASRGPGEQYF.

Ten or more counts support this clonotype. The CDR3 region is CSGSSGRNQPQHF. DNA of the CDR3: TGCAGTGGCTCATCAGGGAGGAACCAGCCCCAGCATTTT. The rearrangement links TRBV20-1 to TRBJ1-5; maybe TRBD1 (5 bases). Trimming removed 7 bases at V and 7 bases at J, with 17 bases between. CDR3 length: 13 amino acids. The germline CDR1 and CDR2 sequences are DFQATT and SNEGSKA (reference sequence).

In this sample, this clonotype turned up many times. This sequence joins TRBV20-1 and TRBJ2-1; D unresolved. Germline-derived CDR1 and CDR2 are DFQATT and SNEGSKA (reference sequence). This CDR3 has 11 amino acids. V dropped 3 bases and J dropped 7 bases, with 7 bases sitting between them. The CDR3 sequence: CSASPLNEQFF. Written as DNA, the CDR3 is TGCAGTGCTAGTCCGTTGAATGAGCAGTTCTTC.

The chain recombines TRBV5-1 with TRBJ1-1; D is undetermined. Germline V gene sequence: CDR1 SGHRS, CDR2 YFSETQ. Trimming cost V 2 bases and J 4 bases, with 9 bases left between them. This CDR3 region has 13 residues. The CDR3 DNA follows: TGCGCCAGCAGCTTTGAGGCTACCACTGAAGCTTTCTTT. Translating gives CASSFEATTEAFF.